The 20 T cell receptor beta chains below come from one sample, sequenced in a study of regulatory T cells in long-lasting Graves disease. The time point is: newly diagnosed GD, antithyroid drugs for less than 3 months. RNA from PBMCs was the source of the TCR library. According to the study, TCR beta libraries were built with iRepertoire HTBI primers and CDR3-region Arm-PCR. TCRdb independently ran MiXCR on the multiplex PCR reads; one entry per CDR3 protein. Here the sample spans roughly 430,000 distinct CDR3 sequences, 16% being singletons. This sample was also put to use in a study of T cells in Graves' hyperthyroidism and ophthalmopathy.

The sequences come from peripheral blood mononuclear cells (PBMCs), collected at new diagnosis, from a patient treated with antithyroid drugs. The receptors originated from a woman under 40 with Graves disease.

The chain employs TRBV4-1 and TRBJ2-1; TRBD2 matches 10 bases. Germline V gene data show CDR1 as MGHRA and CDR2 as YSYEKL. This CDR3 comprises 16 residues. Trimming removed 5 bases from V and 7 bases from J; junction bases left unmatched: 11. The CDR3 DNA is TGCGCCAGCAGCTCCCGTGGGAGCGGGAGGGTGAATGAGCAGTTCTTC. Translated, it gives CASSSRGSGRVNEQFF.

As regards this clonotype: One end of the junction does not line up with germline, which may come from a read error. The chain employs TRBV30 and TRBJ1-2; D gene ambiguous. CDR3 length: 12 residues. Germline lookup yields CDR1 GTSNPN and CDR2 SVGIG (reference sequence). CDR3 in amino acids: CAWSKGGTQIPF. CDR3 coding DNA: TGTGCCTGGAGTAAAGGAGGAACTCAGATCCCCTTC.

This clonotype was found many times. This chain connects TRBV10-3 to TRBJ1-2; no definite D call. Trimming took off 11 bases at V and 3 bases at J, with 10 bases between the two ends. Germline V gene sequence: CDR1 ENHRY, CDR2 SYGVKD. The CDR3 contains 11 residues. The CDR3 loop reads CALRGDYGYTF. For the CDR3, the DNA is TGTGCCCTCCGGGGAGACTATGGCTACACCTTC.

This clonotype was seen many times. CDR3 coding DNA: TGTGCCAGCAGGCCCCAGGGTGGTAATCAGCCCCAGCATTTT. It translates to CASRPQGGNQPQHF. The V gene is TRBV28, the J gene TRBJ1-5, with D perhaps matching TRBD1 (5 bases). The V end was cut by 6 bases, the J end by 4 bases, with 13 bases between. This CDR3 has 14 residues. The V gene's germline CDR1 is MDHEN and CDR2 SYDVKM.

The CDR3 reads CASSRPLQVTGELFF. CDR3 sequence (DNA): TGTGCCAGCAGCCGACCCCTCCAAGTGACCGGGGAGCTGTTTTTT. The chain couples TRBV7-2 to TRBJ2-2; no definite D call. V was pared by 5 bases and J by 5 bases, with 15 bases between. Germline V gene data show CDR1 as SGHTA and CDR2 as FQGNSA. The CDR3 sequence is 15 residues long. Using reference TRBV7-2 and TRBJ2-2 for the parts outside the CDR3, the full variable domain is GAGVSQSPSNKVTEKGKDVELRCDPISGHTALYWYRQSLGQGLEFLIYFQGNSAPDKSGLPSDRFSAERTGGSVSTLTIQRTQQEDSAVYLCASSRPLQVTGELFFGEGSRLTVL.

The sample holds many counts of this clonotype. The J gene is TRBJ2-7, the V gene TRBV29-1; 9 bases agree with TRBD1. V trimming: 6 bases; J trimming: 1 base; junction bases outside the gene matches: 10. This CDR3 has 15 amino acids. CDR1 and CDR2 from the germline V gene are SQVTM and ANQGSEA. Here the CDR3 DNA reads TGCAGCGTCCATACCGGGACAGGGTCATCCTACGAGCAGTACTTC. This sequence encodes CSVHTGTGSSYEQYF.

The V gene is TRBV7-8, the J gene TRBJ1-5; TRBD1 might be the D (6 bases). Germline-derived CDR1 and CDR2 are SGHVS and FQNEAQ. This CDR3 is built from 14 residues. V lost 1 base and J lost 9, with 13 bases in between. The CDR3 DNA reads TGTGCCAGCAGCTTAGGCAGGGGCCCTAGGCCCCAGCATTTT. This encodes CASSLGRGPRPQHF.

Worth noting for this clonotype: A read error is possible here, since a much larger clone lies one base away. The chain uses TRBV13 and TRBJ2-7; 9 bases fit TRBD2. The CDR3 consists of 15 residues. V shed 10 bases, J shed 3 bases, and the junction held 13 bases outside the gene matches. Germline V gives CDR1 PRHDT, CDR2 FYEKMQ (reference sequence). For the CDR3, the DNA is TGTGCCACAGGGACTAGCAGGACAAAAATCTACGAGCAGTACTTC. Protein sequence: CATGTSRTKIYEQYF.

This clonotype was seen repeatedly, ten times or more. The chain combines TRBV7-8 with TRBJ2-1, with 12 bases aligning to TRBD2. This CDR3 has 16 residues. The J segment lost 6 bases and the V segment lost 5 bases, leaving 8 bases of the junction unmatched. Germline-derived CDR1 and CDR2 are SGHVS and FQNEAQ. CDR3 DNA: TGTGCCAGCAGCCAATCGACTAGCGGGAGAAGCAATGAGCAGTTCTTC. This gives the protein CASSQSTSGRSNEQFF.

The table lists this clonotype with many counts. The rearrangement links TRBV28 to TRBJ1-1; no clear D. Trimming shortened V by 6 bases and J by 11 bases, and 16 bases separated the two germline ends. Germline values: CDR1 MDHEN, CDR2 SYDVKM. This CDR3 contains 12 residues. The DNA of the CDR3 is TGTGCCAGCAGCCTCCCGAATGGATCCGCTTTCTTT. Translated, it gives CASSLPNGSAFF.

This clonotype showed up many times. The CDR3 DNA is TGTGCCAGCAGACCATATGGCGGGACAGGGGGACCCACAGATACGCAGTATTTT. Translated, it gives CASRPYGGTGGPTDTQYF. The chain carries TRBV14 and TRBJ2-3; TRBD1 agrees at 11 bases. The V and J ends lost 6 bases and 2 bases, in that order; junction bases with no gene match: 13. CDR1 is SGHDN, CDR2 FVKESK, per germline. CDR3 length: 18 amino acids.

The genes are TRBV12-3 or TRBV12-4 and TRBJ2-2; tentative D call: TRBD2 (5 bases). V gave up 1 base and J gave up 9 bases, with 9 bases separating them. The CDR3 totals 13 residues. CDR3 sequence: CASSLGGVRELFF. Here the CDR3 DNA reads TGTGCCAGCAGTTTAGGGGGAGTGCGGGAGCTGTTTTTT.

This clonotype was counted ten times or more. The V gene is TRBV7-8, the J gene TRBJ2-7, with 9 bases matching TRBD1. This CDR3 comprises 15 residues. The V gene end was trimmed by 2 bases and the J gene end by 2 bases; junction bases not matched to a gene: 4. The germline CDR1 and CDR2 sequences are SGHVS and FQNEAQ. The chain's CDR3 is CASSLRGTGTYEQYF. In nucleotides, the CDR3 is TGTGCCAGCAGCTTAAGAGGGACAGGGACCTACGAGCAGTACTTC.

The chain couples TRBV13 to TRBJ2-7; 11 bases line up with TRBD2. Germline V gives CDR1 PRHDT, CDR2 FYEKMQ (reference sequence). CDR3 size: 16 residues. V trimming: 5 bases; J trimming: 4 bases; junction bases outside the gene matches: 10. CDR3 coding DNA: TGTGCCAGCAGCCCGTTACTAGCGGGAGTGGGGTACGAGCAGTACTTC. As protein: CASSPLLAGVGYEQYF.

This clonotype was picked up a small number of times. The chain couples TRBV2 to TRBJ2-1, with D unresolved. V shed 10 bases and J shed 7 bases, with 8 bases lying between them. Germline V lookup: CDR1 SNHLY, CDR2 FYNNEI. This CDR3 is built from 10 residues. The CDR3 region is CATARNEQFF. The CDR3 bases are TGTGCCACTGCTAGGAATGAGCAGTTCTTC.

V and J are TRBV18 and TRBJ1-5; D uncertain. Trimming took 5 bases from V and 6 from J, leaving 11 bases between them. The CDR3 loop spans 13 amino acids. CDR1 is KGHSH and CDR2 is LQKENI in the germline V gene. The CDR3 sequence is CASSFGVGQPQHF. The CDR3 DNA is TGTGCCAGCTCATTCGGGGTAGGTCAGCCCCAGCATTTT.

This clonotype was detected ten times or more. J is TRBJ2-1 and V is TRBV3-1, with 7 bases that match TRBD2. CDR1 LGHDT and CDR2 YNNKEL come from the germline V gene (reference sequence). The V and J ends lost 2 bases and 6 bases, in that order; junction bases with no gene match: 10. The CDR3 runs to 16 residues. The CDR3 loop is CASSQWEGEGGNEQFF. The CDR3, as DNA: TGTGCCAGCAGCCAATGGGAAGGGGAGGGAGGCAATGAGCAGTTCTTC.

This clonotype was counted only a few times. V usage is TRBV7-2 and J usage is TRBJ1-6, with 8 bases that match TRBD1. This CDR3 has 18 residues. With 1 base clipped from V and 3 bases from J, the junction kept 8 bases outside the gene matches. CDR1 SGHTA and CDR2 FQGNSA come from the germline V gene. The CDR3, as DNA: TGTGCCAGCAGCTTAGTTGCAGGCAGGGGGCTCTATAATTCACCCCTCCACTTT. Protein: CASSLVAGRGLYNSPLHF.

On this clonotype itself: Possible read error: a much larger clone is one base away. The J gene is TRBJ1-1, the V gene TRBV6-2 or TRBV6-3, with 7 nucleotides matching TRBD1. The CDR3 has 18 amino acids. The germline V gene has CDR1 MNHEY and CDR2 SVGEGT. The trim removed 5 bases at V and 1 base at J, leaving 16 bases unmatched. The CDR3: CASSEVAGGAYRNTEAFF. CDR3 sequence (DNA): TGTGCCAGCAGTGAAGTCGCAGGGGGGGCGTATCGGAACACTGAAGCTTTCTTT.

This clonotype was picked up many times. The CDR3 spells CASSYSLAGGYNEQFF. The CDR3 DNA reads TGTGCCAGCAGTTACTCGCTGGCAGGGGGGTACAATGAGCAGTTCTTC. The chain couples TRBV6-6 to TRBJ2-1; tentatively, D is TRBD1 (7 bases). Germline CDR1 is MNHNY and CDR2 is SVGAGI (reference sequence). The V end was cut by 0 bases, the J end by 4 bases, with 13 bases between. The CDR3 covers 16 residues.